Listed below are T cell receptor beta chains from one sample, sequenced in a study of blood T cell repertoires in COVID-19. Clones were sequenced by immunoSEQ multiplex PCR, and TCRdb holds only the in-frame ones, with some missing. In the table there are around 110,000 clones, over 60% of which are singletons. Sequencing was performed on peripheral blood. The receptors shown here come from a man between 65 and 80 years old with acute or convalescent COVID-19. Each CDR3 is given with its conserved first and last residue. The order of the fields is V gene, clone size, J gene, D gene, CDR3 DNA, CDR3 protein. The D gene is left open where the match is weak. Clone size is not always given. Where it is, it says once, few, many or a class for expanded clones.

>TRBV24-1|.|TRBJ2-2|TRBD1
TGTGCCACCAAGAAGGGGGCAGGCACCGGGGAGCTGTTTTTT
CATKKGAGTGELFF
>TRBV7-2|once|TRBJ2-5|TRBD2
TGTGCCAGCAGCGCCCGGCTAGCGGGGCGAGAGACCCAGTACTTC
CASSARLAGRETQYF
>TRBV3-1/TRBV3-2|few|TRBJ2-4|.
TGTGCCAGCAGCCAGGGCAGGCAGATCCTAAACATTCAGTACTTC
CASSQGRQILNIQYF
>TRBV11-2|.|TRBJ2-3|TRBD2
TGTGCCAGCAGCCGTGGGACTAGCGGAACAGATACGCAGTATTTT
CASSRGTSGTDTQYF
>TRBV11-1|.|TRBJ2-7|TRBD1
TGTGCCAGCAGCTCGGGACAGGGGGCGCTTGGGCAGTACTTC
CASSSGQGALGQYF
>TRBV5-1|.|TRBJ2-7|TRBD2
TGCGCCAGCAGCGCCGGCCCGGGAGGAGCGGGGGGCGAGCAGTACTTC
CASSAGPGGAGGEQYF
>TRBV12-5|.|TRBJ2-2|.
TGTGCTAGTGGTCCGGGGTCCTTTGGAACCGGGGAGCTGTTTTTT
CASGPGSFGTGELFF
>TRBV15|.|TRBJ1-2|TRBD1
TGTGCCACCAGCAGTTTGATGCAGGGGGCTGAGGGCTACACCTTC
CATSSLMQGAEGYTF
>TRBV29-1|.|TRBJ2-3|TRBD2
TGCAGCGTTGGCTGGATAGCGGGGTCTGATACGCAGTATTTT
CSVGWIAGSDTQYF
>TRBV3-1/TRBV3-2|.|TRBJ2-5|.
TGTGCCAGCAGCCCTTCCATCGGGGAGACCCAGTACTTC
CASSPSIGETQYF
>TRBV5-4|.|TRBJ1-2|TRBD1
TGTGCCAGCAGCTTGGCTGGGACAGGGCGTGGCTATGGCTACACCTTC
CASSLAGTGRGYGYTF
>TRBV6-6|.|TRBJ1-2|.
TGTGCCAGCAGTATCCGGGAGGGCTATGGCTACACCTTC
CASSIREGYGYTF
>TRBV6-5|.|TRBJ1-1|.
TGTGCCAGCAGTTACGGCTCCGGGATTGTGGGGACTGAAGCTTTCTTT
CASSYGSGIVGTEAFF
>TRBV9|.|TRBJ1-6|.
TGTGCCAGCAGCGTTCAGGCTTTTAATTCACCCCTCCACTTT
CASSVQAFNSPLHF
>TRBV6-5|.|TRBJ1-1|.
TGTGCCAGCAGTTATCTCAGGGCCACTGAAGCTTTCTTT
CASSYLRATEAFF
>TRBV19|.|TRBJ2-5|TRBD2
TGTGCCAGTACCGATGGGGGGGTGCAAGAGACCCAGTACTTC
CASTDGGVQETQYF
>TRBV6-5|.|TRBJ1-4|.
TGTGCCAGCAGGGCAACAGATGAAAAACTGTTTTTT
CASRATDEKLFF
>TRBV7-3|.|TRBJ2-1|.
TGTGCCAGCAGCTTCCGGGTCGACAATGAGCAGTTCTTC
CASSFRVDNEQFF
>TRBV9|.|TRBJ2-7|.
TGTGCCAGCAGCGGAATACAGGGCTACGAGCAGTACTTC
CASSGIQGYEQYF
>TRBV6-5|.|TRBJ1-5|.
TGTGCCAGCAGACAGTCGTATAGCAATCAGCCCCAGCATTTT
CASRQSYSNQPQHF
>TRBV12-3/TRBV12-4|.|TRBJ2-3|.
TGTGCCAGCAGTCGGGAACTGACAGATACGCAGTATTTT
CASSRELTDTQYF
>TRBV2|.|TRBJ1-1|TRBD1
TGTGCCAGCAGACGACAGGGAAACACTGAAGCTTTCTTT
CASRRQGNTEAFF
>TRBV18|.|TRBJ2-2|TRBD2
TGTGCCAGCTCATATACTAGCGCATCGAACACCGGGGAGCTGTTTTTT
CASSYTSASNTGELFF
>TRBV3-1/TRBV3-2|.|TRBJ2-7|TRBD2
TGTGCCAGCAGCGATAGGGTCGGGCTAGCGGGGCTTGGAGAGCAGTACTTC
CASSDRVGLAGLGEQYF
>TRBV4-1|.|TRBJ1-6|TRBD1
TGCGCCAGCAGCCATCAGACAGGGGATATTTCACCCCTCCACTTT
CASSHQTGDISPLHF
>TRBV6-5|.|TRBJ1-6|.
TGTGCCAGCACAGAGGGTGAGAATTCACCCCTCCACTTT
CASTEGENSPLHF
>TRBV10-1|.|TRBJ1-2|TRBD1
TGCGCCAGCAGCCCGGGACAGGGGGCGGTTGGCTACACCTTC
CASSPGQGAVGYTF
>TRBV2|.|TRBJ2-2|.
TGTGCCAGCACCGGACAAAACACCGGGGAGCTGTTTTTT
CASTGQNTGELFF
>TRBV27|.|TRBJ2-1|TRBD2
TGTGCCAGCAGTTTACTCGGACTAGCGGGGGGGAGTGAGCAGTTCTTC
CASSLLGLAGGSEQFF
>TRBV9|.|TRBJ1-2|.
TGTGCCAGCAGCGTAGTGGGGGGACATGGCTACACCTTC
CASSVVGGHGYTF
>TRBV19|.|TRBJ2-3|.
TGTGCCAGTAGGAAGGCTAGACAGGGCACAGATACGCAGTATTTT
CASRKARQGTDTQYF
>TRBV6-5|.|TRBJ1-5|.
TGTGCCAGCAGTCTCCTCGGCTACGGGGATCAGCCCCAGCATTTT
CASSLLGYGDQPQHF
>TRBV27|.|TRBJ2-3|TRBD2
TGTGCCAGCAGTATGACTAGCGGGGGGACGGATACGCAGTATTTT
CASSMTSGGTDTQYF
>TRBV5-1|.|TRBJ2-1|TRBD1
TGCGCCAGCAGCTCCTCCGGGACAGACTACAATGAGCAGTTCTTC
CASSSSGTDYNEQFF
>TRBV7-6|.|TRBJ1-1|TRBD1
TGTGCCAGCAGCTTCGACCCAACCGGGACAGAGAACACTGAAGCTTTCTTT
CASSFDPTGTENTEAFF
>TRBV10-3|.|TRBJ2-5|.
TGTGCCATCGCGCATCCAGACGGGGAGACCCAGTACTTC
CAIAHPDGETQYF
>TRBV29-1|.|TRBJ2-5|TRBD2
TGCAGCGTTGAAAGGCTAGCGGGGGGAGGGACCCAGTACTTC
CSVERLAGGGTQYF
>TRBV18|.|TRBJ2-2|.
TGTGCCAGCTCACCAGGAGCAACCGGGGAGCTGTTTTTT
CASSPGATGELFF
>TRBV19|.|TRBJ1-5|.
TGTGCCAGTAGTGCAGGGTTCGATCAGCCCCAGCATTTT
CASSAGFDQPQHF
>TRBV7-6|once|TRBJ2-3|.
TGTGCCAGCAGCTTAGTATATAATAGCGATCTCACAGATACGCAGTATTTT
CASSLVYNSDLTDTQYF
>TRBV29-1|.|TRBJ2-1|TRBD1
TGCAGCGTTGTCATGACAGGGGTTGGCTACAATGAGCAGTTCTTC
CSVVMTGVGYNEQFF
>TRBV12-3/TRBV12-4|.|TRBJ1-5|.
TGTGCCAGCAGAGGGGCCACCAATCAGCCCCAGCATTTT
CASRGATNQPQHF
>TRBV24-1|many|TRBJ2-3|TRBD1
TGTGCCACCGGGACAGGGGGCGCAGATACGCAGTATTTT
CATGTGGADTQYF
>TRBV5-1|.|TRBJ1-1|.
TGCGCCAGCAGCCGTACCGGGGGCACTGAAGCTTTCTTT
CASSRTGGTEAFF
>TRBV10-1|.|TRBJ1-1|TRBD1
TGCGCCAGCAGTACCGGGACAGGGAACACTGAAGCTTTCTTT
CASSTGTGNTEAFF
>TRBV7-2|.|TRBJ2-2|.
TGTGCCAGCAGCTCCGGGGGATTCAACACCGGGGAGCTGTTTTTT
CASSSGGFNTGELFF
>TRBV11-3|once|TRBJ2-1|TRBD2
TGTGCCAGCAGCTTGGGCAGCGGGGGGCGCGATGAGCAGTTCTTC
CASSLGSGGRDEQFF
>TRBV7-8|once|TRBJ1-6|.
TGTGCCAGCAGCTTCTCCCCTCAGGCGATCTCACCCCTCCACTTT
CASSFSPQAISPLHF
>TRBV4-1|.|TRBJ1-4|TRBD1
TGCGCCAGCAGCCAAGGACAGGGTGTAGAACTGTTTTTT
CASSQGQGVELFF
>TRBV3-1/TRBV3-2|few|TRBJ2-7|.
TGTGCCAGCAGCCAAGGAGGCGGCGAGCAGTACTTC
CASSQGGGEQYF